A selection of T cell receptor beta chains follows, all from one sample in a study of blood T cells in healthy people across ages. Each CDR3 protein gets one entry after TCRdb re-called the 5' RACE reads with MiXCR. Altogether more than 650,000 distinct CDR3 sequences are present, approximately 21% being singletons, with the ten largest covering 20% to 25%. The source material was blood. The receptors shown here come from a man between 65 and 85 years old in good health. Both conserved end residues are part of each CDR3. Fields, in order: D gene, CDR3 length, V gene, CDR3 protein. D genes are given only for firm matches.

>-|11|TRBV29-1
CSVVGGYEQFF
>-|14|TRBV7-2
CASSFRHTQETQYF
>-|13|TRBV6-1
CASSEGTGVGYTF
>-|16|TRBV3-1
CASSQETAVAKNIQYF
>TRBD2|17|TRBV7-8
CASSLPKTSGNTGELFF
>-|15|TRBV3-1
CASSQVRGSNEKLFF
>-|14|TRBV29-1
CSVEAQVSYNEQFF
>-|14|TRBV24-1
CATSDSPAGQPQHF
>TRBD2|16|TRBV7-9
CASSLRLAGGAGELFF
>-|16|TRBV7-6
CASSLFRSGVSYEQYF
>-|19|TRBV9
CASSVGPLVLTQTGDTQYF
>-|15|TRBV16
CASSQYAGSNTEAFF
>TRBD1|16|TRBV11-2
CASSVTGTGPNTEAFF
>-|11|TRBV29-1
CSVVQGLGYTF
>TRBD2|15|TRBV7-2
CASNLFGGRTDTQYF
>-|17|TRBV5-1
CASSFGDTSSYNSPLHF
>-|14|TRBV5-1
CASSSQGLMHEQYF
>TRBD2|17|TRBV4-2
CASSQEPQRGGQETQYF
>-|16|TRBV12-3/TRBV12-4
CASSTGGAYFAGELFF
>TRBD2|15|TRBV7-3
CASSLSSGDTDTQYF
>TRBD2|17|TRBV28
CASSKSAGLPNTDTQYF
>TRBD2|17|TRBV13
CASIPSQAGGRYNEQFF
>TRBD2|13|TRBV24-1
CATGLAVTDTQYF
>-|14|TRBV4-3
CASSQVQGPYGYTF
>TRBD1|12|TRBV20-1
CTGDRGLDTQYF
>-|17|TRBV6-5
CASSYAAVWQINEKLFF
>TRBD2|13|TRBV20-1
CSASGRAYNEQFF
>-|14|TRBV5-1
CASSNTGTLYEQYF
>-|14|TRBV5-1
CASSSRQDYNEQFF
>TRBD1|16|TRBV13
CASSPTGGTGTDTQYF
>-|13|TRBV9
CASSVLGYNEQFF
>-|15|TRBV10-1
CASSESGVHTDTQYF
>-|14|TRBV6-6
CASSYSQGSYEQYF
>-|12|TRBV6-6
CASILMDTEAFF
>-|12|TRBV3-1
CASSQDSYGHTF
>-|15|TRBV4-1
CASSLEGGTGNTIYF
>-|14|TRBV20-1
CSARSQDPQETQYF
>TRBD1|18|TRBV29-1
CSDLLRYRGLYSNQPQHF
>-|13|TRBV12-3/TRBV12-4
CASSFSNLLGYTF
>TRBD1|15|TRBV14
CASSPFGTGEETQYF
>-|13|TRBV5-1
CASSLDGSYEQYF
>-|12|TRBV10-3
CAISVSYNEQFF
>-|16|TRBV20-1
CSARRALGISRDTQYF
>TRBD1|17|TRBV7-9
CASSLSFGGGQGYEQYF
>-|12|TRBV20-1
CSPALERNEQFF
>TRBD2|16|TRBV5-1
CASSLALAGGMNEQFF
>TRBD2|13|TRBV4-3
CASSWRGSDTQYF
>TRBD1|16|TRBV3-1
CASRSDRGIRTDAQYF
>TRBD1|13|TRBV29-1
CSGIDRGDTEAFF
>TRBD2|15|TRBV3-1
CASSRAGGPHNEQFF
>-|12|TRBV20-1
CSAREGVRGYTF
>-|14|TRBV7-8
CASSPSGYRTEAFF
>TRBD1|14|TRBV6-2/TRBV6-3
CASNRDSALGEQYF
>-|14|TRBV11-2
CASSLLTENYGYTF